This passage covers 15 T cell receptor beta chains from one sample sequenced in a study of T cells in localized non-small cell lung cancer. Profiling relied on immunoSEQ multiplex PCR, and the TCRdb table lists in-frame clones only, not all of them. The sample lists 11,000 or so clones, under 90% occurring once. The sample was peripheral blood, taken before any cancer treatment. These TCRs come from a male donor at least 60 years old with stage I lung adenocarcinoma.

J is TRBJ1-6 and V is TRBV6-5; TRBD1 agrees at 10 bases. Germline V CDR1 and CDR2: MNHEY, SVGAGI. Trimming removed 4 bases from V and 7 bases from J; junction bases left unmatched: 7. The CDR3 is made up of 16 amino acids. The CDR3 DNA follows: TGTGCCAGCAGTTCCAGGACAGGGGGGAAAAATTCACCCCTCCACTTT. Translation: CASSSRTGGKNSPLHF.

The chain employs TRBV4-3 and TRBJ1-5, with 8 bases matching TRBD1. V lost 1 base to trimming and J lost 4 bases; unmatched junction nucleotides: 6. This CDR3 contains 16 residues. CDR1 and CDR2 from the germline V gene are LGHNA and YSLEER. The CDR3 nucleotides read TGCGCCAGCAGCCAAGGTACAGGGGGAGGGAATCAGCCCCAGCATTTT. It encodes CASSQGTGGGNQPQHF.

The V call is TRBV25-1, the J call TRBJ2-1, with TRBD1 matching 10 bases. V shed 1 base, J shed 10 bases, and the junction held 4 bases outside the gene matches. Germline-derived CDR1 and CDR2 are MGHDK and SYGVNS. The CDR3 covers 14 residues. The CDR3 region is CASSELGQGVEQFF. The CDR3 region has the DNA TGTGCCAGCAGTGAATTAGGACAGGGGGTCGAGCAGTTCTTC.

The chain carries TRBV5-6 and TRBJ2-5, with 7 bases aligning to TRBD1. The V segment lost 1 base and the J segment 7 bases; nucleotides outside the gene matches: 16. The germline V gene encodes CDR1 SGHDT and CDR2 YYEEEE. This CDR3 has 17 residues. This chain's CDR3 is CASSLRLGQVYDATQYF. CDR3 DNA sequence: TGTGCCAGCAGCTTGCGGCTTGGACAGGTCTACGACGCGACCCAGTACTTC.

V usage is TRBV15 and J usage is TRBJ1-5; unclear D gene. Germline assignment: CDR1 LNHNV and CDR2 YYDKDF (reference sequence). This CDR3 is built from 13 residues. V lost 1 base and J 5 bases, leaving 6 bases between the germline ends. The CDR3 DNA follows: TGTGCCACCAGCAGAGGCCCCGATCAGCCCCAGCATTTT. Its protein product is CATSRGPDQPQHF.

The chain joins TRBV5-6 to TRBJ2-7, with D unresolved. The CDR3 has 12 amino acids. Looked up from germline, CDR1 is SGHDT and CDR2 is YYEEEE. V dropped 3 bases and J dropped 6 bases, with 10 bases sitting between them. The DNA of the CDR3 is TGTGCCAGCAGCTCGGGTTTTGGCGAGCAGTACTTC. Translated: CASSSGFGEQYF.

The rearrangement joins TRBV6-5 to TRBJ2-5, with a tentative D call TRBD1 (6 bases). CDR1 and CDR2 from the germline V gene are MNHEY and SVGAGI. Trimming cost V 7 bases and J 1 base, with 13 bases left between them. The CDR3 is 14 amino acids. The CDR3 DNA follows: TGTGCCAGCAACGTGAGGGGGAGCCAAGAGACCCAGTACTTC. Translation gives CASNVRGSQETQYF.

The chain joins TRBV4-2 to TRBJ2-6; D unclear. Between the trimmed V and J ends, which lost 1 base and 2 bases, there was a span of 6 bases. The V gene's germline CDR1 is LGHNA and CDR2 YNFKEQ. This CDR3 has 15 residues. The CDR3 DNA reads TGTGCCAGCAGCCAAGCCCCCCCTGGGGCCAACGTCCTGACTTTC. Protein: CASSQAPPGANVLTF.

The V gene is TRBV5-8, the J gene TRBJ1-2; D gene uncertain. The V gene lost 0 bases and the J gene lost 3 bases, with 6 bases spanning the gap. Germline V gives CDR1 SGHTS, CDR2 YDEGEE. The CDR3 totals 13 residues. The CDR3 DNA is TGTGCCAGCAGCTTGGACAGATACTATGGCTACACCTTC. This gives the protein CASSLDRYYGYTF.

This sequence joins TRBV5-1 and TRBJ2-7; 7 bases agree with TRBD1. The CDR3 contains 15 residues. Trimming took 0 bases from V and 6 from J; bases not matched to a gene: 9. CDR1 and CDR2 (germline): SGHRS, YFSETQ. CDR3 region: CASSLDRGLGAEQYF. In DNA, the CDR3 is TGCGCCAGCAGCTTGGATAGGGGGCTTGGGGCCGAGCAGTACTTC. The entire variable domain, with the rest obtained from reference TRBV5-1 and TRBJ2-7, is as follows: KAGVTQTPRYLIKTRGQQVTLSCSPISGHRSVSWYQQTPGQGLQFLFEYFSETQRNKGNFPGRFSGRQFSNSRSEMNVSTLELGDSALYLCASSLDRGLGAEQYFGPGTRLTVT.

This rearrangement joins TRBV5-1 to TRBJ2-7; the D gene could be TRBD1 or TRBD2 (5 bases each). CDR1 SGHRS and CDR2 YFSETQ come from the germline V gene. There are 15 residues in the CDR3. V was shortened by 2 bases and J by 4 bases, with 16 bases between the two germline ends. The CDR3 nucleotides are TGCGCCAGCAGCTTTGGGGACCCTAGGGCGTACGAGCAGTACTTC. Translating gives CASSFGDPRAYEQYF.

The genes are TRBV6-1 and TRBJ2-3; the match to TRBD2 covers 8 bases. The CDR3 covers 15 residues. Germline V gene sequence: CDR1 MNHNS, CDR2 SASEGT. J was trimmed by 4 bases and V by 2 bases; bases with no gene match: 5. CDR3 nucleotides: TGTGCCAGCAGTGAACTACGGGGGGGCGCAGATACGCAGTATTTT. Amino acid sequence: CASSELRGGADTQYF.

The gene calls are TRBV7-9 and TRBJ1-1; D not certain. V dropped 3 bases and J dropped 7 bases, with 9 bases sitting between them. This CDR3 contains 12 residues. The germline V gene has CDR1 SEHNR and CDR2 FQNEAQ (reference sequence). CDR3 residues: CASSFNNDEAFF. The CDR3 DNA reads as TGTGCCAGCAGCTTTAATAACGATGAAGCTTTCTTT.

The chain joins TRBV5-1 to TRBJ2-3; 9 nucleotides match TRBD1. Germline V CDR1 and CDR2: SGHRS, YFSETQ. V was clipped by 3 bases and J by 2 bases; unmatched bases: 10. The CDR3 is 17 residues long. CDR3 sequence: CASSSNPTGGITDTQYF. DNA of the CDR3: TGCGCCAGCAGCTCGAACCCTACAGGGGGCATCACAGATACGCAGTATTTT.

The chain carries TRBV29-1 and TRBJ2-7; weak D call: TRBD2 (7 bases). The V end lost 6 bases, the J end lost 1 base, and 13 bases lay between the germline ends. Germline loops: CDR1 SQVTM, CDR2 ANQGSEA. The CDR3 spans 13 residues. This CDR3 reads CSVQGGDSYEQYF. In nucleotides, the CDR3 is TGCAGCGTGCAAGGGGGGGATTCCTACGAGCAGTACTTC.